The 10 T cell receptor beta chains below all came from one sample that was sequenced in a study of cytomegalovirus exposure and HLA in healthy donors. Both 60 Vbeta primers and 13 Jbeta primers went into the PCR. Data came from immunoSEQ multiplex PCR; TCRdb stores just in-frame clones and leaves some out. The table lists about 89,000 clones, under 80% of them singletons. The sample comprised PBMCs. The receptor set was obtained from a man under 40 in good health and CMV-seropositive.

Worth noting for this clone: The germline gene is not matched at one end of the junction; a read error may be the cause. The rearrangement joins TRBV7-9 to TRBJ2-7, with D maybe TRBD2 (5 bases). Germline loops: CDR1 SEHNR, CDR2 FQNEAQ (reference sequence). There are 16 residues in the CDR3. CDR3: CSSSLGAGLRPYEQYF. DNA of the CDR3: TGTTCCAGCAGCTTAGGTGCGGGTCTGAGGCCTTACGAGCAGTACTTC.

This rearrangement joins TRBV30 to TRBJ1-4; weak D call: TRBD1 (6 bases). V was trimmed by 5 bases and J by 8 bases, leaving 12 bases between them. CDR1 GTSNPN and CDR2 SVGIG come from the germline V gene (reference sequence). The CDR3 runs 12 residues. The CDR3 here is CAWDRQGEKLFF. CDR3 bases: TGTGCCTGGGACCGCCAGGGGGAAAAACTGTTTTTT.

The V gene is TRBV27, the J gene TRBJ2-3; D possibly corresponds to TRBD1 (5 bases). CDR3 length equals 14 residues. Trimming cost V 2 bases and J 2 bases, with 8 bases left between them. CDR1 and CDR2 from the germline V gene are MNHEY and SMNVEV (reference sequence). CDR3 bases: TGTGCCAGCAGTTTAGACAGAGTCACAGATACGCAGTATTTT. This translates into CASSLDRVTDTQYF.

The CDR3 DNA is TGTGCCAGCAGTTTAGACGGGGGGGGCCTTAAGGCCGGGGAGCTGTTTTTT. It yields the protein CASSLDGGGLKAGELFF. J is TRBJ2-2 and V is TRBV28; 8 nucleotides align to TRBD2. The CDR3 has 17 amino acids. The germline V gene encodes CDR1 MDHEN and CDR2 SYDVKM. V was pared by 2 bases and J by 6 bases, with 11 bases of the junction left unmatched. The whole variable domain, filled in from reference TRBV28 and TRBJ2-2, reads DVKVTQSSRYLVKRTGEKVFLECVQDMDHENMFWYRQDPGLGLRLIYFSYDVKMKEKGDIPEGYSVSREKKERFSLILESASTNQTSMYLCASSLDGGGLKAGELFFGEGSRLTVL.

The V gene is TRBV4-1, the J gene TRBJ2-4, with 7 nucleotides matching TRBD2. Per the germline V gene, CDR1 is MGHRA and CDR2 is YSYEKL. V lost 3 bases, J lost 0 bases, and 5 bases stayed unmatched. The length of the CDR3 is 16 residues. The CDR3, as DNA: TGCGCCAGCAGCCAGCCGGGGGGATTAGCCAAAAACATTCAGTACTTC. Translating it yields CASSQPGGLAKNIQYF.

The CDR3 sequence is CASSFISGENTGELFF. The DNA of the CDR3 is TGTGCCAGCAGCTTCATCAGCGGGGAGAACACCGGGGAGCTGTTTTTT. The chain carries TRBV11-1 and TRBJ2-2; 7 positions match TRBD2. Germline trimming cut 3 bases from V and 1 base from J; bases unmatched to any gene: 5. The CDR3 is 16 amino acids. Germline lookup yields CDR1 SGHAT and CDR2 FQDESV (reference sequence).

The rearrangement uses TRBV5-1 and TRBJ2-2; D is perhaps TRBD2 (6 bases). Germline V gene lookup returns CDR1 SGHRS and CDR2 YFSETQ. V was trimmed by 4 bases and J by 3 bases, leaving 13 bases between them. The CDR3 has 15 amino acids. This CDR3 reads CASSPGEYDTGELFF. The CDR3 coding sequence is TGCGCCAGCAGCCCGGGGGAATACGACACCGGGGAGCTGTTTTTT.

The genes are TRBV5-1 and TRBJ2-5; 13 positions match TRBD2. The CDR3 sequence is 15 residues long. Germline CDR1 reads SGHRS; CDR2 reads YFSETQ. The junction had 3 bases not matched to a gene; V was cut back by 4 bases and J by 3 bases. As DNA, the CDR3 is TGCGCCAGCAGCGGGGGACTAGCGGGGAAAGAGACCCAGTACTTC. Protein: CASSGGLAGKETQYF.

The rearrangement links TRBV6-6 to TRBJ1-5, with D possibly matching TRBD1 (6 bases). Between the trimmed V and J ends, which lost 4 bases and 0 bases, there was a span of 13 bases. Germline CDR1 reads MNHNY; CDR2 reads SVGAGI (reference sequence). The CDR3 has 16 residues. CDR3 residues: CASSSPGTPSNQPQHF. The CDR3 nucleotides are TGTGCCAGCAGTTCCCCCGGGACACCTAGCAATCAGCCCCAGCATTTT.

The rearrangement joins TRBV6-6 to TRBJ2-3, with 13 bases fitting TRBD2. V lost 5 bases, J lost 1 base, and 3 bases stayed unmatched. The CDR3 consists of 16 residues. Germline V gene lookup returns CDR1 MNHNY and CDR2 SVGAGI (reference sequence). As DNA, the CDR3 is TGTGCCAGCAGTAAAGGACTAGCGGGGGGCACAGATACGCAGTATTTT. It yields the protein CASSKGLAGGTDTQYF.